The 8 T cell receptor beta chains reported below all come from one sample, sequenced in a study of blood T cell repertoires in COVID-19. The repertoire was sequenced with immunoSEQ multiplex PCR; TCRdb's copy has only in-frame clones and lacks some. The data show hundreds of thousands of clones, nearly 90% seen once. Sequenced input: peripheral blood. These receptors were collected from a woman between 40 and 55 years old who had recovered from COVID-19.

This clone has just a few counts. One junction end disagrees with the germline gene, perhaps due to a read error. The chain is built from TRBV7-6 and TRBJ2-1; 8 bases are shared with TRBD2. The germline V gene has CDR1 SGHVS and CDR2 FNYEAQ. The CDR3 totals 16 residues. The CDR3 protein is CASTLTGGASYNEQFF. Written as DNA, the CDR3 is TGTGCCAGCACCTTAACGGGGGGGGCCTCCTACAATGAGCAGTTCTTC.

The V call is TRBV29-1, the J call TRBJ1-2; D not certain. The CDR3 length is 12 residues. Trimming took off 4 bases at V and 2 bases at J, with 8 bases between the two ends. Germline assignment: CDR1 SQVTM and CDR2 ANQGSEA. The CDR3 spells CSVVRGNYGYTF. Here the CDR3 DNA reads TGCAGCGTTGTACGGGGAAACTATGGCTACACCTTC.

This clone was recorded a few times. This sequence joins TRBV28 and TRBJ2-1; tentative D call: TRBD2 (6 bases). The germline gives CDR1 MDHEN, CDR2 SYDVKM. This CDR3 spans 18 amino acids. Trimming removed 5 bases from V and 4 bases from J, with 24 bases in between. The CDR3 sequence: CASSPRGFRGTGYNEQFF. The CDR3 bases are TGTGCCAGCAGTCCCCGGGGGTTTCGGGGGACGGGTTACAATGAGCAGTTCTTC.

This sequence joins TRBV11-3 and TRBJ2-1, with 12 bases fitting TRBD2. The CDR3 contains 18 residues. Germline CDR1 is SGHNT and CDR2 is YENEEA. Trimming removed 1 base from V and 4 bases from J; junction bases left unmatched: 8. DNA for the CDR3: TGTGCCAGCAGCTTAGCTAGCGGGAGGGCCCAGAAGTACAATGAGCAGTTCTTC. Protein sequence: CASSLASGRAQKYNEQFF.

The V gene is TRBV9, the J gene TRBJ2-3; the D gene is possibly TRBD1 (5 bases). Trimming removed 4 bases from V and 7 bases from J, with 22 bases in between. Germline CDR1 SGDLS, CDR2 YYNGEE. There are 16 residues in the CDR3. This chain's CDR3 is CASSPSDRTVANTQYF. CDR3 nucleotide sequence: TGTGCCAGCAGCCCGTCCGACAGAACTGTCGCGAATACGCAGTATTTT.

This chain links TRBV7-2 with TRBJ1-4; D is undetermined. Trimming cost V 5 bases and J 5 bases, with 15 bases left between them. The CDR3 is 15 residues long. CDR1 is SGHTA, CDR2 FQGNSA, per germline. CDR3 region: CASSPPAGRNEKLFF. The CDR3 DNA is TGTGCCAGCAGCCCGCCTGCCGGTAGAAATGAAAAACTGTTTTTT.

This clone was counted once. This chain links TRBV12-3 or TRBV12-4 with TRBJ2-4; weak D call: TRBD1 (5 bases). Between the trimmed V and J ends, which lost 3 bases and 7 bases, there was a span of 7 bases. CDR3 length equals 12 residues. CDR3 coding DNA: TGTGCCAGCAGTTTTGGGGCGAACATTCAGTACTTC. Encoded protein: CASSFGANIQYF.

In its sample, this clone was seen once. The rearrangement uses TRBV10-1 and TRBJ1-4; TRBD1 matches 8 bases. The CDR3 loop spans 11 amino acids. The V and J ends lost 8 bases and 7 bases, in that order; junction bases with no gene match: 0. The germline V gene has CDR1 WNHNN and CDR2 SYGVQD (reference sequence). The CDR3 nucleotides are TGCGCCAGCGGACAGGGTGAAAAACTGTTTTTT. It codes for CASGQGEKLFF.